This is a list of T cell receptor beta chains from one sample in a study of blood T cell repertoires in COVID-19. Measured with immunoSEQ multiplex PCR; TCRdb has only the in-frame clones, and not every one. The repertoire holds roughly 69,000 clones, with around 80% as singletons. Sequencing was done on a sample of peripheral blood. The receptors stem from a man aged 55 to 69 with COVID-19, enrolled during active disease. The conserved cysteine and the conserved F or W are not part of the CDR3 here.

cdr3_aa | v_call | cdr3_length
ASSSRLNEKLF | TRBV12-3/TRBV12-4 | 11
ASSLTWNTEAF | TRBV11-1 | 11
ASSLGAGFETQY | TRBV11-2 | 12
ASSYSGTFGNTEAF | TRBV6-5 | 14
ASSSAPRLYQETQY | TRBV11-2 | 14
ASSTLAGVGELF | TRBV6-2/TRBV6-3 | 12
STRDYTGELF | TRBV29-1 | 10
ASSPSGGKGDIQY | TRBV7-9 | 13
ASSYSLGDRIYEQY | TRBV6-5 | 14
ASSEQGKAF | TRBV5-1 | 9
ASSQDLYHEGKTGNTIY | TRBV4-1 | 17
ASRQGGPRTDTQY | TRBV2 | 13
ASSVGNQPQH | TRBV9 | 10
SVDREYDTEAF | TRBV29-1 | 11
ASSPPGSNTGELF | TRBV2 | 13
ASSRDGRRHEQF | TRBV7-9 | 12
ASNSGENTEAF | TRBV6-6 | 11
ASSVRQGDEQY | TRBV19 | 11
ASSLNPTTEAF | TRBV12-3/TRBV12-4 | 11
ASNQLRGPETQY | TRBV2 | 12
ASSNAGGYEQY | TRBV28 | 11
ASSLAGAGGARSYEQY | TRBV7-9 | 16
ASSPKGDYGYT | TRBV5-5 | 11
ASSHGLAGVVETQY | TRBV5-4 | 14
ASGLSGYEQY | TRBV12-5 | 10
ASSRSPGLSTEAF | TRBV19 | 13
AWSRKGGSEQY | TRBV30 | 11
ASSLQASSGNTIY | TRBV7-3 | 13
ASSMLGQGDNSPLH | TRBV5-1 | 14
AGHPGGIKTQY | TRBV2 | 11
ASRTIAGTNEQY | TRBV7-2 | 12